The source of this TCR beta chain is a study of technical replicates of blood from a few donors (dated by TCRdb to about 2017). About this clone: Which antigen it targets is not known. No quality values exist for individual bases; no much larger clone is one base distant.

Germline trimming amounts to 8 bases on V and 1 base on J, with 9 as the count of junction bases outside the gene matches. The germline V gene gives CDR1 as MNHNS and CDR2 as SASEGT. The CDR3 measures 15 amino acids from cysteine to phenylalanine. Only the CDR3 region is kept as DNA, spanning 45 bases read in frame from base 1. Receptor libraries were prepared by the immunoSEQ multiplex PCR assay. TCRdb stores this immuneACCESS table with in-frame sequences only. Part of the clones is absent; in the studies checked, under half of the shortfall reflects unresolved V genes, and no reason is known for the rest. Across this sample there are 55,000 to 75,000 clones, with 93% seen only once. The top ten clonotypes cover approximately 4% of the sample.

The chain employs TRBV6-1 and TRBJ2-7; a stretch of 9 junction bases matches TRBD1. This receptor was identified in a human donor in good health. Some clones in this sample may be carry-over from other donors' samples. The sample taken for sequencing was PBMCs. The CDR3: CASLDRGVISYEQYF. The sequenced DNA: TGTGCCAGCCTGGACAGGGGTGTAATATCCTACGAGCAGTACTTC.